This TCR beta chain emerged from a study of T cell responses to AZD1222 COVID-19 vaccine. This CDR3 has 14 amino acids. Per the germline V gene, CDR1 is MDHEN and CDR2 is SYDVKM. Between the trimmed V and J ends, which lost 6 bases and 5 bases, there was a span of 17 bases. Assay used: immunoSEQ multiplex PCR; TCRdb lists only in-frame clones, some missing. Of some 90,000 clones in the sample, around nine tenths are singletons; the top ten hold less than 15%. This material consisted of peripheral blood, taken on day 0 of AZD1222 vaccination. The TCR originated in an adult in good health. This chain joins TRBV28 and TRBJ2-7; tentatively, D is TRBD1 (6 bases). CDR3 in DNA: TGTGCCAGCAGGGGGCAGGGGCCCGGGAACGAGCAGTACTTC. Its protein is CASRGQGPGNEQYF.